This entry concerns a single TCR beta chain. The record originates from a study of spatial heterogeneity in lung cancer. Study details: Compared with alpha-chain sequences, beta-chain sequences were consistently detected in greater numbers. The average count in raw reads for each unique TCR and UMI combination exceeded nine appearances.

The study tagged each TCR cDNA molecule with a unique molecular identifier. TCRdb reprocessed the 5' RACE reads via MiXCR and lists one record per CDR3 protein. The sample lists 9,500 to 15,000 distinct CDR3 sequences; 13% to 15% were seen once. As to time point: sample taken at primary tumor resection. The input material, whole RNA from tumor, nontumor lung or frozen PBMC, was sequenced unsorted. Samples were obtained from around 73 donors, all untreated early-stage non-small cell lung cancer patients. Germline CDR1 DFQATT, CDR2 SNEGSKA (reference sequence). The CDR3 contains 14 residues. Trimming cost V 2 bases and J 7 bases, with 14 bases left between them.

The chain has TRBV20-1 and TRBJ1-4, with unresolved D. The input for sequencing was PBMCs, taken at surgery. The sequence came from a female donor with early-stage non-small cell lung cancer. In nucleotides, the CDR3 is TGCAGTGCTAGACGACCCCTATCTGGTGAAAAACTGTTTTTT. This gives the protein CSARRPLSGEKLFF.